This TCR beta chain was sequenced for a study of CD8 T cells in ankylosing spondylitis. The authors made TCR beta libraries by quantitative 5'-RACE with molecular barcodes. MiXCR, applied by TCRdb to the 5' RACE reads, yields one record per CDR3 protein. The sample holds some 250,000 distinct CDR3 sequences; 20% to 30% are singletons and the top ten take 0.61%. Many counts were recorded for this clonotype. Its target is not known. Overall study results and limits: Characteristic, it appeared, of ankylosing spondylitis blood was a TCR beta motif of 7 or 8 highly homologous variants.

The V end lost 4 bases, the J end lost 3 bases, and 10 bases lay between the germline ends. The CDR3 is 13 amino acids. Germline CDR1 is ENHRY and CDR2 is SYGVKD. Specimen: blood, either unsorted or a sorted T cell fraction (not recorded which). V usage is TRBV10-3 and J usage is TRBJ2-7; a weak D match, TRBD2 (5 bases). The TCR was taken from a male donor with ankylosing spondylitis or in good health (not recorded which). CDR3 nucleotide sequence: TGTGCCATCAGTGGGAGAGGGCGCTACGAGCAGTACTTC. Its protein is CAISGRGRYEQYF.